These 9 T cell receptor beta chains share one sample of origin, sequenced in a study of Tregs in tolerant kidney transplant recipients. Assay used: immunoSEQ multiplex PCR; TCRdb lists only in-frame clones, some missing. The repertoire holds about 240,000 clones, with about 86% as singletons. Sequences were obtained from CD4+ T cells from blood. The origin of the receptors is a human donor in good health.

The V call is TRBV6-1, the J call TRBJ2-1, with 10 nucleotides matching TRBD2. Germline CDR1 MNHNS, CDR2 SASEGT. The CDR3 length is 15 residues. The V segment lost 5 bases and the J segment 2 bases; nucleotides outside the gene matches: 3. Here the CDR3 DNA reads TGTGCCAGCAGTAAAAGCGGGGGGGCCTACAATGAGCAGTTCTTC. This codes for CASSKSGGAYNEQFF.

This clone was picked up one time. CDR3: CASSPFGWGQNTEAFF. CDR3 in DNA: TGTGCCAGCTCACCATTTGGGTGGGGACAGAACACTGAAGCTTTCTTT. The chain has TRBV18 and TRBJ1-1; TRBD1 might be the D (6 bases). Trimming stripped 2 bases from V and 1 base from J, with 14 bases between. The CDR3 length is 16 residues. Germline V lookup: CDR1 KGHSH, CDR2 LQKENI.

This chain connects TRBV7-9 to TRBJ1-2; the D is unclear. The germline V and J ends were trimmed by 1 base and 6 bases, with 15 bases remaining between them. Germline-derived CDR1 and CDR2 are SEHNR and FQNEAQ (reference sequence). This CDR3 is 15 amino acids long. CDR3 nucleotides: TGTGCCAGCAGCTTAGATGGCATCTCCACGGATGGCTACACCTTC. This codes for CASSLDGISTDGYTF.

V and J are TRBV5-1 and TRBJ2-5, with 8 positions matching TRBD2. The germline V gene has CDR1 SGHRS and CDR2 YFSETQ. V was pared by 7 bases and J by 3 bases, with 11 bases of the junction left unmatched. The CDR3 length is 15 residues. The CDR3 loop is CASGRGSGIEETQYF. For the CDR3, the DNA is TGCGCCAGCGGCCGAGGTAGCGGGATAGAAGAGACCCAGTACTTC.

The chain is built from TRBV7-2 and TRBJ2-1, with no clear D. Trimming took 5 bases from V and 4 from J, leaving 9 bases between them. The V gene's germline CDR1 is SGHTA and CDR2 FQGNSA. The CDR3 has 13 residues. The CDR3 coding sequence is TGTGCCAGCAGCCTGGGGTCTTACAATGAGCAGTTCTTC. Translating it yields CASSLGSYNEQFF.

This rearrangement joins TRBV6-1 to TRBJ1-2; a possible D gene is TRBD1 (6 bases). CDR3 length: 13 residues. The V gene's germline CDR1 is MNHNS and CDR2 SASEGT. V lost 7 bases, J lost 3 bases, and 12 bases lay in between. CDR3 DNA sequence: TGTGCCAGCACGGGACATACGGACTATGGCTACACCTTC. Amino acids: CASTGHTDYGYTF.

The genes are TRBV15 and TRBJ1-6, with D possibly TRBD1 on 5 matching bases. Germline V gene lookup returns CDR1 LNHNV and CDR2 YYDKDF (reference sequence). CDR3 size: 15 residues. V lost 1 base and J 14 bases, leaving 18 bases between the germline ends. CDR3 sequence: CATSRGGGTLRALHF. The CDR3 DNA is TGTGCCACCAGCAGAGGTGGGGGGACCTTACGGGCCCTCCACTTT.

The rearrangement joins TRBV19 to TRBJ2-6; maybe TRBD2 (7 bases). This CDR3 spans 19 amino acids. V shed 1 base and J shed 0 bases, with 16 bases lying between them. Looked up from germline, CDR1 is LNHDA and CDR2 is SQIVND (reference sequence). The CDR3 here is CASSIAGGRGSSGANVLTF. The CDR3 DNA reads TGTGCCAGTAGTATAGCGGGGGGCCGAGGGAGCTCTGGGGCCAACGTCCTGACTTTC.

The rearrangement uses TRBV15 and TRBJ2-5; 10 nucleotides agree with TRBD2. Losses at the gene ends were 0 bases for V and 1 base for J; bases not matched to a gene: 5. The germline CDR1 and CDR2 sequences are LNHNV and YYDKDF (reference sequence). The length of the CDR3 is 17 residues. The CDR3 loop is CATSRDAAGGPQETQYF. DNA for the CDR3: TGTGCCACCAGCAGAGATGCAGCGGGAGGGCCCCAAGAGACCCAGTACTTC.